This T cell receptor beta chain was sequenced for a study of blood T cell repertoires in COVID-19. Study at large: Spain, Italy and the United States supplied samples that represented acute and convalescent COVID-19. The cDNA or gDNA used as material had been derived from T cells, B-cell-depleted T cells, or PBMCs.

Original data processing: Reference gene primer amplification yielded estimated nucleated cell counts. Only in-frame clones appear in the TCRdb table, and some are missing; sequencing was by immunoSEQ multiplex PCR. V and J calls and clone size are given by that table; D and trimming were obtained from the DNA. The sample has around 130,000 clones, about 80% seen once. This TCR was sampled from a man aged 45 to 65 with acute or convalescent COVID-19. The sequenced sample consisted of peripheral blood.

CDR3 coding DNA: TGTGCCAGCGGAAAGGACAGGGATCAGCCCCAGCATTTT. This codes for CASGKDRDQPQHF. The genes are TRBV6-5 and TRBJ1-5; TRBD1 matches 8 bases. The germline V gene has CDR1 MNHEY and CDR2 SVGAGI. The V and J ends lost 8 bases and 5 bases, in that order; junction bases with no gene match: 5. The CDR3 runs to 13 residues.